The sequence of this TCR beta chain was determined in a study of cytomegalovirus exposure and HLA in healthy donors. The CDR3 spans 19 residues. General study points: Immune exposure information comprised only CMV serostatus. Presence/absence analyses assumed roughly uniform sequencing depth across donors, which may not hold.

PCR amplification relied on 60 Vbeta primers (plus 13 Jbeta primers). Data came from immunoSEQ multiplex PCR; TCRdb stores just in-frame clones and leaves some out. The repertoire holds about 190,000 clones, with 81% as singletons. Regarding this clone: Its antigen is as yet unknown.

Sequencing input: PBMCs. This sequence originates from a man aged 35-49 years in good health and CMV-seropositive. This chain links TRBV21-1 with TRBJ1-4. TRBV21-1 is described as a pseudogene. CDR3: CASSKSGEKSLATNEKLFF. As DNA, the CDR3 is TGTGCCAGCAGCAAAAGCGGGGAGAAAAGCTTGGCAACTAATGAAAAACTGTTTTTT.